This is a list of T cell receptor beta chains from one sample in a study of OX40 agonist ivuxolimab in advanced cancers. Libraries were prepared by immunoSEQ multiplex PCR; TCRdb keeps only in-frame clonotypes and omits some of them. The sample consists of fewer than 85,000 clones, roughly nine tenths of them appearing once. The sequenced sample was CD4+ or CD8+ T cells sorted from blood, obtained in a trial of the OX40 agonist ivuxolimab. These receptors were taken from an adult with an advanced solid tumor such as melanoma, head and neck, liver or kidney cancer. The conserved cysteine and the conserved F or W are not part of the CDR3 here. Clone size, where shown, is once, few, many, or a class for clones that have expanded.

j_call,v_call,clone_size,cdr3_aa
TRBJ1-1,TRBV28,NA,ASSFYGRGKNTEAF
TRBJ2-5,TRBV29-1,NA,SVGLAGGETQY
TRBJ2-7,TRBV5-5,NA,ASRHRPGQVTYEQY
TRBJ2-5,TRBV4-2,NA,ASSPGDRETQY
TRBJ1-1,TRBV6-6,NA,ASSSRQRMNTEAF
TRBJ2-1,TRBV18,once,ASSPGVGRDVDEQF
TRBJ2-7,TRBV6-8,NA,ASSGLLGQPQDEQY
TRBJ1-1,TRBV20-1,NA,SGDTDTEAF
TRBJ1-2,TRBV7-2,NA,ASSLGQGAYGYT
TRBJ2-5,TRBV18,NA,ASSPPEETQY
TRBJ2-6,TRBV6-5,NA,ASSPNFSGANVLT
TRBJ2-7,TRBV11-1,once,ASSLALEQY
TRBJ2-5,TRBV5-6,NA,ASSARDTETQY
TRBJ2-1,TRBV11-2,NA,ASRPGGGAYNEQF
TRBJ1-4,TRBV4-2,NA,ASSQTSGATNEKLF
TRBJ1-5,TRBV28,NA,ASTSVGYSNQPQH
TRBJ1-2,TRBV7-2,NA,ASSLKTDHGYT
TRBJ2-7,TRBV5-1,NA,ASSRTWTGENEQY
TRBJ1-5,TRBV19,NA,ASSLTGTRNQPQH
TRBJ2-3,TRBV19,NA,ASSIEPGQGNTDTQY
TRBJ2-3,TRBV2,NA,ASSYRQSTDTQY
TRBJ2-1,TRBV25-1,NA,ASREAVEQF
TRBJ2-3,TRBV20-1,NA,SASRTDTQY
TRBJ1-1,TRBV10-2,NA,ASSERADTEAF
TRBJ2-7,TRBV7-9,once,ASSMASVAYEQY
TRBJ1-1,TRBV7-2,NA,ASSLRLISILTAEVEAF
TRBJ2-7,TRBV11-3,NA,ASSPRQPYEQY
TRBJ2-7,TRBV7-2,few,ASSPTSGSYEQY
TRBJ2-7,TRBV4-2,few,ASSPLGAYEQY
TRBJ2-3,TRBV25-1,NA,ASNGLAEDTQY
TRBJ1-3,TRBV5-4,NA,ASSPEATSSGNTIY
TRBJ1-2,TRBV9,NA,ASRQGLLGYT
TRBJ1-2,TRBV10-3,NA,AIRPGQGTYGYT
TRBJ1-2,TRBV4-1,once,ASSPGLNYGYT
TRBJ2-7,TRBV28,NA,ASSRPGQGIYEQY
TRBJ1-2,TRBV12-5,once,ASGLVENRGLGFMRQYGYT
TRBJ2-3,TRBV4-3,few,ASSRDRGVRTDTQY
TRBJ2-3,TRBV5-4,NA,ASSRNTGTGSTDTQY
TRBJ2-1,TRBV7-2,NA,ASSSTSGTINEQF
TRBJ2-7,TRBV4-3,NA,ASSQGQGRSYEQY
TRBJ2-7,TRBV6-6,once,ASSFDRGLIYEQY
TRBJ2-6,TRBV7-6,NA,ASSLEGRSGANVLT